This T cell receptor (beta chain) was identified in a study of T-cell reconstitution after alpha-beta-depleted transplantation in children. This clonotype was recorded many times. Unique molecular identifiers were used to barcode this TCRbeta library. From the PCR reads, TCRdb called clonotypes with MiXCR, one entry per CDR3 protein. This sample has 700,000 or so distinct CDR3 sequences, with approximately 14% found just once. CDR1 is DFQATT and CDR2 is SNEGSKA in the germline V gene (reference sequence). Trimming left V 3 bases short and J 0 bases short, with 18 bases between. The CDR3 length is 16 residues.

The material sequenced was PBMCs, taken before TCRalphabeta/CD19-depleted stem cell transplant. This TCR came from a girl between 2 and 10 years old with congenital amegakaryocytic thrombocytopenia, due to receive a stem cell transplant. J is TRBJ2-7 and V is TRBV20-1; a weak D match, TRBD2 (5 bases). CDR3 in DNA: TGCAGTGCTAGGATAGCAGTCCTAGGGAGCTCCTACGAGCAGTACTTC. Its translation is CSARIAVLGSSYEQYF.